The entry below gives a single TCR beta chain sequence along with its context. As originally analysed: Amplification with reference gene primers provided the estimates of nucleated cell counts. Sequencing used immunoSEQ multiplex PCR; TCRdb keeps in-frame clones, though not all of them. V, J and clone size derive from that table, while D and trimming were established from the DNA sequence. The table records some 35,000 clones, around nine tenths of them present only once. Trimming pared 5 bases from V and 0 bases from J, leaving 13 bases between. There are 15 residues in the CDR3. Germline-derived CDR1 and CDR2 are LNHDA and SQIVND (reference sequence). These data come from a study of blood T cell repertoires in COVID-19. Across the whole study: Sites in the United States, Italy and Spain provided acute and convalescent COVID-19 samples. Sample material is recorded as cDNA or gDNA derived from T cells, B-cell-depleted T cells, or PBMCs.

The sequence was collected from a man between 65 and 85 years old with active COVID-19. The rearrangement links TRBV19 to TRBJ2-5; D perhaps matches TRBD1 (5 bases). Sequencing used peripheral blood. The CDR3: CASSPSTVNQETQYF. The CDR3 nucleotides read TGTGCCAGTAGTCCATCGACAGTAAACCAAGAGACCCAGTACTTC.